This is a list of T cell receptor beta chains from one sample in a study of T-cell reconstitution after alpha-beta-depleted transplantation in children. A single record per CDR3 protein comes from TCRdb applying MiXCR to the PCR reads. The table records fewer than 350,000 distinct CDR3 sequences, 11% of them present only once. This sample comprised peripheral blood, obtained 180 days after TCRalphabeta/CD19-depleted stem cell transplant. These receptors were collected from a male patient under 10 years old who had a stem cell transplant for chronic granulomatous disease, so the T cells may come from the graft donor. CDR3s include the opening cysteine and the closing phenylalanine or tryptophan. A D gene is named only where the DNA matches it firmly. Clone size, where shown, is once, few, many, or a class for clones that have expanded.

>.|TRBV21-1|TRBJ2-2|.
CASTVPRGRKLPGELFF
TGTGCCAGCACGGTCCCCAGGGGGCGAAAACTACCCGGGGAGCTGTTTTTT
>few|TRBV30|TRBJ2-5|TRBD1
CAAHRDSQETQYF
TGTGCCGCACACCGGGACAGCCAAGAGACCCAGTACTTC
>many|TRBV6-1|TRBJ2-7|TRBD2
CASSQAPGLAFEQYF
TGTGCCAGCAGTCAAGCCCCGGGACTAGCGTTCGAGCAGTACTTC
>many|TRBV28|TRBJ2-1|TRBD2
CASIGGGPYNEQFF
TGTGCCAGCATCGGGGGAGGGCCGTACAATGAGCAGTTCTTC
>many|TRBV28|TRBJ2-7|.
CASSPTLGRARDEQYF
TGTGCCAGCAGCCCAACTTTGGGCAGGGCGAGGGACGAGCAGTACTTC
>.|TRBV5-5|TRBJ2-1|.
CASSFGVAYNEQFF
TGTGCCAGCAGCTTCGGAGTAGCTTACAATGAGCAGTTCTTC
>many|TRBV14|TRBJ2-1|TRBD2
CASSQRGSYNEQFF
TGTGCCAGCAGCCAACGCGGGAGCTACAATGAGCAGTTCTTC
>many|TRBV5-4|TRBJ2-7|.
CASSLGPGDSYEQYF
TGTGCCAGCAGCTTGGGGCCGGGGGACTCCTACGAGCAGTACTTC
>many|TRBV6-5|TRBJ2-5|TRBD2
CASSYKWAGGPPQYF
TGTGCCAGCAGTTACAAGTGGGCGGGAGGGCCTCCCCAGTACTTC
>many|TRBV3-1|TRBJ2-7|.
CASSQPSENEQYF
TGTGCCAGCAGCCAACCCTCTGAGAACGAGCAGTACTTC
>many|TRBV28|TRBJ2-5|.
CASNLGGEETQYF
TGTGCCAGCAACCTGGGGGGCGAGGAGACCCAGTACTTC
>many|TRBV5-1|TRBJ2-1|TRBD1
CASSVFRDRGWEQFF
TGCGCCAGCAGCGTTTTCCGGGACAGGGGGTGGGAGCAGTTCTTC
>many|TRBV12-3/TRBV12-4|TRBJ1-1|.
CASSLRATGWEAFF
TGTGCCAGCAGTTTACGGGCGACCGGGTGGGAAGCTTTCTTT
>many|TRBV10-2|TRBJ2-2|TRBD2
CASSESGLAGSTGELFF
TGCGCCAGCAGTGAGAGTGGGCTAGCGGGCTCCACCGGGGAGCTGTTTTTT
>many|TRBV6-1|TRBJ2-7|.
CASTDQGYEQYF
TGTGCCAGCACTGATCAGGGATACGAGCAGTACTTC
>many|TRBV20-1|TRBJ2-4|.
CSAIASEGKNIQYF
TGCAGTGCTATAGCCTCAGAGGGCAAAAACATTCAGTACTTC
>few|TRBV21-1|TRBJ2-5|.
CASTEWKETQYF
TGTGCCAGCACCGAGTGGAAAGAGACCCAGTACTTC
>few|TRBV11-3|TRBJ2-3|.
CASSLSYRVTDTQYF
TGTGCCAGCAGCTTATCATATAGGGTCACAGATACGCAGTATTTT
>many|TRBV20-1|TRBJ2-7|.
CSAKRGVRGEQYF
TGCAGTGCCAAAAGGGGGGTTCGAGGGGAGCAGTACTTC
>many|TRBV5-5|TRBJ2-2|.
CASSLGPLMGTGELFF
TGTGCCAGCAGCTTGGGTCCTCTAATGGGAACCGGGGAGCTGTTTTTT
>many|TRBV7-2|TRBJ2-5|.
CASSLGDPSTQYF
TGTGCCAGCAGCTTAGGGGACCCGTCGACCCAGTACTTC
>many|TRBV7-2|TRBJ2-5|.
CASSLDGGPSETQYF
TGTGCCAGCAGCTTAGATGGGGGCCCTTCAGAGACCCAGTACTTC
>many|TRBV6-2/TRBV6-3|TRBJ2-1|TRBD2
CASKDLAGLAF
TGTGCCAGCAAGGATCTAGCGGGGCTAGCATTC
>many|TRBV20-1|TRBJ1-2|.
CSASGQSNYGYTF
TGCAGTGCTAGCGGACAGTCTAACTATGGCTACACCTTC
>many|TRBV20-1|TRBJ2-3|.
CSASKVRLSGTDTQYF
TGCAGTGCTAGTAAAGTTCGACTGTCCGGCACAGATACGCAGTATTTT
>many|TRBV27|TRBJ2-1|TRBD2
CASRKTGTSYNEQFF
TGTGCCAGCAGAAAGACCGGGACTAGCTACAATGAGCAGTTCTTC
>many|TRBV27|TRBJ2-2|TRBD1
CASSTHRGRGGELFF
TGTGCCAGCAGTACCCACAGGGGGCGCGGCGGGGAGCTGTTTTTT
>many|TRBV29-1|TRBJ2-1|TRBD2
CSVVEASGNNEQFF
TGCAGCGTTGTCGAGGCTAGCGGGAACAATGAGCAGTTCTTC
>many|TRBV7-2|TRBJ2-1|TRBD2
CASSLGAGGLNEQFF
TGTGCCAGCAGCTTAGGAGCGGGGGGGCTTAATGAGCAGTTCTTC
>many|TRBV12-3/TRBV12-4|TRBJ1-5|.
CASSLGVHGNQPQHF
TGTGCCAGCAGTTTAGGAGTCCATGGCAATCAGCCCCAGCATTTT
>many|TRBV7-6|TRBJ2-5|.
CASSLETKETQYF
TGTGCCAGCAGCTTAGAGACTAAAGAGACCCAGTACTTC
>many|TRBV5-1|TRBJ1-6|TRBD1
CASSFVGQDNSPLHF
TGCGCCAGCAGCTTCGTCGGACAGGATAATTCACCCCTCCACTTT
>many|TRBV3-1|TRBJ1-4|TRBD1
CASSQDPDREDEKLFF
TGTGCCAGCAGCCAAGATCCGGACAGGGAGGATGAAAAACTGTTTTTT
>many|TRBV20-1|TRBJ1-3|.
CSAILPFPYGSGNTIYF
TGCAGTGCAATACTTCCGTTCCCCTATGGCTCTGGAAACACCATATATTTT
>many|TRBV12-3/TRBV12-4|TRBJ2-5|.
CASSWGSGETQYF
TGTGCCAGCAGTTGGGGCTCGGGGGAGACCCAGTACTTC
>many|TRBV7-2|TRBJ1-5|.
CASSSIGGQPQHF
TGTGCCAGCAGCTCAATAGGGGGTCAGCCCCAGCATTTT
>many|TRBV5-4|TRBJ2-5|.
CASSYPLVWDQKENQETQYF
TGTGCCAGCAGCTACCCGTTGGTTTGGGACCAAAAAGAAAACCAAGAGACCCAGTACTTC
>many|TRBV7-9|TRBJ1-6|.
CASSLAVIDNSPLHF
TGTGCCAGCAGCTTAGCGGTGATCGATAATTCACCCCTCCACTTT
>many|TRBV29-1|TRBJ2-3|.
CSVEKEGSGDTQYF
TGCAGCGTTGAAAAGGAAGGATCCGGGGATACGCAGTATTTT
>many|TRBV3-1|TRBJ2-1|.
CASSPLVSSYNEQFF
TGTGCCAGCAGCCCGCTAGTGAGCTCCTACAATGAGCAGTTCTTC
>many|TRBV6-2/TRBV6-3|TRBJ1-5|TRBD1
CASSRSDRAGNQPQHF
TGTGCCAGCAGTCGATCCGACAGGGCCGGGAATCAGCCCCAGCATTTT
>many|TRBV12-3/TRBV12-4|TRBJ2-3|TRBD2
CASSPGLATDTQYF
TGTGCCAGCAGTCCCGGACTAGCAACAGATACGCAGTATTTT
>many|TRBV5-5|TRBJ2-3|TRBD2
CASSLVIGRTDTQYF
TGTGCCAGCAGCTTGGTTATCGGGAGGACAGATACGCAGTATTTT
>many|TRBV5-1|TRBJ2-7|TRBD1
CASSLGDRGMAADEQYF
TGCGCCAGCAGCTTGGGGGACAGGGGGATGGCGGCGGACGAGCAGTACTTC
>.|TRBV5-4|TRBJ1-2|.
CATRTATGYGYTF
TGTGCCACCAGGACAGCCACTGGCTATGGCTACACCTTC
>many|TRBV28|TRBJ1-1|.
CASSLRISMNTEAFF
TGTGCCAGCAGCCTCAGGATTTCTATGAACACTGAAGCTTTCTTT
>.|TRBV5-4|TRBJ2-1|TRBD1
CASSFGTGVNEQFF
TGTGCCAGCAGCTTCGGGACAGGGGTCAATGAGCAGTTCTTC
>many|TRBV12-3/TRBV12-4|TRBJ2-4|.
CASSFANIQYF
TGTGCCAGCAGTTTCGCAAACATTCAGTACTTC
>many|TRBV29-1|TRBJ1-4|.
CSVGGVGEKLFF
TGCAGCGTTGGAGGGGTCGGTGAAAAACTGTTTTTT
>many|TRBV28|TRBJ2-5|.
CASSPGREGPEETQYF
TGTGCCAGCAGCCCGGGTAGAGAGGGCCCCGAAGAGACCCAGTACTTC
>few|TRBV12-3/TRBV12-4|TRBJ1-2|TRBD1
CASRATGFNYYGYTF
TGTGCCAGCAGGGCGACAGGGTTTAACTACTATGGCTACACCTTC
>many|TRBV20-1|TRBJ2-2|TRBD1
CSARKVTGPGELFF
TGCAGTGCTAGAAAAGTGACAGGGCCCGGGGAGCTGTTTTTT